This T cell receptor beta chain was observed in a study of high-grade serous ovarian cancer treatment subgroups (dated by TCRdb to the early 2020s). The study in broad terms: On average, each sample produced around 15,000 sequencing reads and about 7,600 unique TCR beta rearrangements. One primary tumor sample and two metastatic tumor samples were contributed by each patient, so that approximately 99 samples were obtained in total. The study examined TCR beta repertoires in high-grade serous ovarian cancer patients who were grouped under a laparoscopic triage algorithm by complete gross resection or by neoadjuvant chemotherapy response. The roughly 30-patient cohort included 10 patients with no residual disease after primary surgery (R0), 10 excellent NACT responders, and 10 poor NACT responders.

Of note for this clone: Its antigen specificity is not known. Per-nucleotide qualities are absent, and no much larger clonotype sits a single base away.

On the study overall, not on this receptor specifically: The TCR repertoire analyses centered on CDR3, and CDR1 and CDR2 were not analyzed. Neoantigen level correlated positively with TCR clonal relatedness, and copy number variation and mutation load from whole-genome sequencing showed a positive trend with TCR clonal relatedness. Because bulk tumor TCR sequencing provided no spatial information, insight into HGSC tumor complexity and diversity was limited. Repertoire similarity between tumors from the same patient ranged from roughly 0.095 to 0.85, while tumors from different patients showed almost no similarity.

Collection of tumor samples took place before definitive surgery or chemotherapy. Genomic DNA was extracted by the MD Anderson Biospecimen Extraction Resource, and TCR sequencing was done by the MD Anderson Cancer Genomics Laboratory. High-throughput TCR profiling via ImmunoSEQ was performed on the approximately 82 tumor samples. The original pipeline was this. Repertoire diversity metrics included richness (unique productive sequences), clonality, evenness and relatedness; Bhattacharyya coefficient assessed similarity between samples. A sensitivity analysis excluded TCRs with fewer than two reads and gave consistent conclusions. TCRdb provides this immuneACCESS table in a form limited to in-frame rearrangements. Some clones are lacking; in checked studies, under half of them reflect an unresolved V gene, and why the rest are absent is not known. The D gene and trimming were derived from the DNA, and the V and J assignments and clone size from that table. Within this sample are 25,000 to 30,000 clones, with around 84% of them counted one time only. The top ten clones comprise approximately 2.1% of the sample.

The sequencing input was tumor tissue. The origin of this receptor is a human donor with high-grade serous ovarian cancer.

The CDR3 has the sequence CASSSAWDSNEKLFF. The bases read TGTGCCAGCAGTTCCGCGTGGGACTCTAATGAAAAACTGTTTTTT. The sequence is built from TRBV6-5 and TRBJ1-4; the D region possibly corresponds to TRBD1 (5 bases align). V loses 4 bases of germline sequence and J loses 3 bases, and the interval between the two ends is 12 bases. Spanning cysteine to phenylalanine, the CDR3 consists of 15 amino acids. Here the CDR3 DNA is all that survives: 45 bases in frame from base 1. According to the germline V gene, CDR1 reads MNHEY and CDR2 reads SVGAGI.